This record concerns one T cell receptor beta chain sequence. This clone has just a few counts. The clone's antigen remains unknown. No per-base quality is available; no much larger clone lies one base away. The data were taken from a study of blood T cell repertoires in COVID-19 (dated by TCRdb to about 2020). Regarding the research as a whole: The collaborator samples originated in the United States, Italy and Spain and spanned the acute and convalescent phases of COVID-19. A de-identified subject ID, COVID-19 status, age in years and sex were almost always included in the sample metadata. A freely available public database, intended as a resource for researchers studying the immune response to SARS-CoV-2, is where the repertoires were released. Where available, HLA class I and class II types were obtained from metadata supplied by the sample provider rather than from assay-based typing. The prospective study material was composed of cDNA or gDNA derived from T cells, B-cell-depleted T cells, or PBMCs. Samples came from the ongoing ImmuneRACE study (first 160 participants) plus 1,254 subjects from 6 global collaborators. Deeply sampled blood TCRbeta repertoires from subjects exposed to, actively infected with, or recovered from COVID-19 were included in the dataset.

TCRbeta CDR3 regions were amplified from genomic DNA using the immunoSEQ Assay, a bias-controlled multiplex PCR. As for the original processing: The number of nucleated cells in each sample was estimated by amplification of reference gene primers within the assay. To quantify the absolute abundance of each unique TCRbeta CDR3 rearrangement, sequence reads were collapsed and filtered. For each sample, productive Simpson clonality was calculated as the square root of Simpson's diversity index across productive rearrangements. This immuneACCESS table, as held by TCRdb, lists in-frame sequences with V and J called but not all clones. Of the missing ones, under half trace to an unresolved V gene in checked studies; the others have no known cause. V, J and clone size were drawn from that table, and D and trimming were deduced from the DNA. A total of about 670,000 clones appear in this sample, about 87% of them only once. The ten largest account for around 0.3% of the sample.

The full study reports these points: Clinical and demographic metadata were provided uncurated, with the amount varying by source and participant.

Whole blood was collected in K2EDTA tubes by collaborating institutions according to the institutions' own protocols. Collaborator samples were shipped for TCRbeta analysis as frozen whole blood, isolated PBMCs, or DNA extracted from either sample type. The sample was peripheral blood. This sequence originates from a woman younger than 35 with acute or convalescent COVID-19.

This receptor has the CDR3 CATSAGGSGNTIYF. The bases read TGTGCCACCAGTGCCGGGGGATCTGGAAACACCATATATTTT. The chain is encoded by TRBV24-1 joined to TRBJ1-3; the D gene is perhaps TRBD1, on 5 matching bases. At the junction V is shortened by 5 bases and J by 1 base, with 8 bases in between. The germline V gene sets CDR1 to KGHDR and CDR2 to SFDVKD. From the cysteine through the phenylalanine, the CDR3 covers 14 amino acids. The DNA shown is the 42-base CDR3, in frame from base 1.